This TCR beta chain is drawn from a study of patients and donors after allogeneic stem cell transplantation. TCRdb passed the RT-PCR reads through MiXCR, listing each CDR3 protein once. Found here are approximately 250,000 distinct CDR3 sequences, about 14% of them singletons; the top ten hold under 14%. This clonotype appeared a few times. Sequences were obtained from blood, either unsorted or a sorted T cell fraction (not recorded which). This sequence originates from a human donor who was either an allogeneic HSCT recipient or a stem cell or donor lymphocyte infusion donor (not recorded which). It is not recorded whose cells these are; they may come from a transplant donor.

This CDR3 is CASSTGQGVNTEAFF. For the CDR3, the DNA is TGTGCCAGCAGTACGGGACAGGGGGTAAACACTGAAGCTTTCTTT. V usage is TRBV6-1 and J usage is TRBJ1-1; 11 nucleotides line up with TRBD1. This CDR3 spans 15 amino acids. V shed 5 bases and J 2 bases; nucleotides not matched to a gene: 4. Germline loops: CDR1 MNHNS, CDR2 SASEGT.